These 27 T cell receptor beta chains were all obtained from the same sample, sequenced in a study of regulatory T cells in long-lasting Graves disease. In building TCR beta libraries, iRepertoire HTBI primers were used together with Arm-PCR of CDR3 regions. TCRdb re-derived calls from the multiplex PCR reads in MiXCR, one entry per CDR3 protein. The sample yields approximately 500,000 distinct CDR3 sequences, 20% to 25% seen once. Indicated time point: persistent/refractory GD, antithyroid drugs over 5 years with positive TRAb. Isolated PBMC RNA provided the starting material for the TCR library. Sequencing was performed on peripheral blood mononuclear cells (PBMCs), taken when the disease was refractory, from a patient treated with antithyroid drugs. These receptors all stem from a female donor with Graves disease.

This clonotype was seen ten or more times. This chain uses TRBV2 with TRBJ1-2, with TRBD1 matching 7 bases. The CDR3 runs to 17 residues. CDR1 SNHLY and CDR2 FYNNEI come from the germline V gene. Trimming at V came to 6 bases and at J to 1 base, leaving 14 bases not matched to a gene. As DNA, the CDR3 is TGTGCCAGCAGCCGCGACCGAACCGGGACAGATAACTATGGCTACACCTTC. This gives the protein CASSRDRTGTDNYGYTF.

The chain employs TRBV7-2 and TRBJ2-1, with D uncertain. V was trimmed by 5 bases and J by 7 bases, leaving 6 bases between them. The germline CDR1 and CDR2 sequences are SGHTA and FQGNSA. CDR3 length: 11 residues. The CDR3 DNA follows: TGTGCCAGCAGCCGTGTGAATGAGCAGTTCTTC. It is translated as CASSRVNEQFF.

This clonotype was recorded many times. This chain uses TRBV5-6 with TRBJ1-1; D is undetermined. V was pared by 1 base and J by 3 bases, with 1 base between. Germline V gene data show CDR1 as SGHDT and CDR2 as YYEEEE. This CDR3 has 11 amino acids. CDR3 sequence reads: CASSLYTEAFF. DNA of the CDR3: TGTGCCAGCAGCTTGTACACTGAAGCTTTCTTT. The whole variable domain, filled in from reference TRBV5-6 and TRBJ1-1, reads DAGVTQSPTHLIKTRGQQVTLRCSPKSGHDTVSWYQQALGQGPQFIFQYYEEEERQRGNFPDRFSGHQFPNYSSELNVNALLLGDSALYLCASSLYTEAFFGQGTRLTVV.

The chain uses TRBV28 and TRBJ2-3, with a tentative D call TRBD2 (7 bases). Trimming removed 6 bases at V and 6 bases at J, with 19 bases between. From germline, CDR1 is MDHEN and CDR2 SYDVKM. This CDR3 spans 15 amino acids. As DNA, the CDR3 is TGTGCCAGCAGCCCGGGGGGCCCACAAGTTGATACGCAGTATTTT. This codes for CASSPGGPQVDTQYF.

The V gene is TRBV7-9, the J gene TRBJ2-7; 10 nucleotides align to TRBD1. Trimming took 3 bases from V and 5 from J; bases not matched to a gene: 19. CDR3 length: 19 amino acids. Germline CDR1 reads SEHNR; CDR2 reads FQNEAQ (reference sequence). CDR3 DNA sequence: TGTGCCAGCAGCTTTCACCGCGGGACAGGGGTCTTTACGGGCGACGAGCAGTACTTC. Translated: CASSFHRGTGVFTGDEQYF.

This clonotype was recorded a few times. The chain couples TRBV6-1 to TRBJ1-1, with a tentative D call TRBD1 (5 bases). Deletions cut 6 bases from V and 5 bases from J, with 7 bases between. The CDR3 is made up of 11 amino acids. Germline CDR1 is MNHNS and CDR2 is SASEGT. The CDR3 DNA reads TGTGCCAGCAGGGGGGTTACTGAAGCTTTCTTT. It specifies CASRGVTEAFF.

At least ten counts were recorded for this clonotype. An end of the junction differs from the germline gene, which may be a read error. This CDR3 is CASTRTTRGNGKLFF. As DNA, the CDR3 is TGTGCCAGCACCCGAACGACGAGAGGGAATGGAAAACTGTTTTTT. This rearrangement joins TRBV28 to TRBJ1-4; D is ambiguous. The germline V gene encodes CDR1 MDHEN and CDR2 SYDVKM. CDR3 length: 15 residues.

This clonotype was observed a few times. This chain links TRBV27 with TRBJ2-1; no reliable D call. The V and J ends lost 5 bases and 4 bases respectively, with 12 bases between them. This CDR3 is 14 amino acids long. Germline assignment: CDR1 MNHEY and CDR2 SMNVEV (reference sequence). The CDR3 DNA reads TGTGCCAGCAGTCCCATCTTCAGTTACAATGAGCAGTTCTTC. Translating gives CASSPIFSYNEQFF.

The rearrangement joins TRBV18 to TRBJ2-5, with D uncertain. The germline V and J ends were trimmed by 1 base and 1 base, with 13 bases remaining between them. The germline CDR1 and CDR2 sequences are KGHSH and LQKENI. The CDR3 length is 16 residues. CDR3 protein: CASSPRVMRSQETQYF. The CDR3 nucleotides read TGTGCCAGCTCACCACGCGTTATGCGGAGCCAAGAGACCCAGTACTTC.

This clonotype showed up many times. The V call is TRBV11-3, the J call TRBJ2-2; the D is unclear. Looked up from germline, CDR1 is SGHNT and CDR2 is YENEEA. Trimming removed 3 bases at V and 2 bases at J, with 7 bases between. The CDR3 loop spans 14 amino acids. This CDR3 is CASSLDDNTGELFF. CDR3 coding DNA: TGTGCCAGCAGCTTGGACGACAACACCGGGGAGCTGTTTTTT.

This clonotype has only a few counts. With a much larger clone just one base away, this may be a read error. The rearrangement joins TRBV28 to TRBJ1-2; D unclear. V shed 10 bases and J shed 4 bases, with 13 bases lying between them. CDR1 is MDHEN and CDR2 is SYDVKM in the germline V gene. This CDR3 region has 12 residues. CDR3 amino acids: CATPGGVYGYTF. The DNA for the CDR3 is TGTGCCACCCCTGGTGGGGTCTATGGCTACACCTTC.

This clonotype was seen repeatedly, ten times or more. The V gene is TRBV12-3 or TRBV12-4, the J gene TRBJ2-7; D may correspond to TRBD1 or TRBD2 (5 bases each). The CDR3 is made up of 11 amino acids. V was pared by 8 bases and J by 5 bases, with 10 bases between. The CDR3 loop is CASGGINEQYF. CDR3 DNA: TGTGCCAGCGGGGGAATCAACGAGCAGTACTTC.

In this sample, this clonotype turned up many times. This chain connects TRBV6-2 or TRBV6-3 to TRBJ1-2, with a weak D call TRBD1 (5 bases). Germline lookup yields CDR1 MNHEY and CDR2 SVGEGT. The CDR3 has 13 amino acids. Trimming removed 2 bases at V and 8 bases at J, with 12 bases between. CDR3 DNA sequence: TGTGCCAGCAGTTACACGCGGGACGTAGGCTACACCTTC. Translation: CASSYTRDVGYTF.

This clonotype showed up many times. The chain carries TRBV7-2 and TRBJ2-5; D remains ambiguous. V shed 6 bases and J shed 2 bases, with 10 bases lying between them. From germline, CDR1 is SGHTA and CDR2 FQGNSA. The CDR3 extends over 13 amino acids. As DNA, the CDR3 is TGTGCCAGCAGTCCACGGATTCAAGAGACCCAGTACTTC. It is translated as CASSPRIQETQYF.

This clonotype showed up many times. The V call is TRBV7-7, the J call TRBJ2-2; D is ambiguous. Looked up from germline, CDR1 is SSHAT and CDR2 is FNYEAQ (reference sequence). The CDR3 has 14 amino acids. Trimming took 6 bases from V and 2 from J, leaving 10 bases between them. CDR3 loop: CASSYGLNTGELFF. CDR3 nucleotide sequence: TGTGCCAGCAGTTACGGGCTCAACACCGGGGAGCTGTTTTTT.

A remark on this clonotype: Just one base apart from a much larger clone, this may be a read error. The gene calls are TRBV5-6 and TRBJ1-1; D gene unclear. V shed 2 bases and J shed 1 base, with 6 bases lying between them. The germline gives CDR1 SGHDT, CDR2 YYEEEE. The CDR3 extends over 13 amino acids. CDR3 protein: CASSLKENTEAFF. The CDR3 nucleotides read TGTGCCAGCAGCTTAAAGGAGAACACTGAAGCTTTCTTT. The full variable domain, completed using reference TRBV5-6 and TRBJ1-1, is DAGVTQSPTHLIKTRGQQVTLRCSPKSGHDTVSWYQQALGQGPQFIFQYYEEEERQRGNFPDRFSGHQFPNYSSELNVNALLLGDSALYLCASSLKENTEAFFGQGTRLTVV.

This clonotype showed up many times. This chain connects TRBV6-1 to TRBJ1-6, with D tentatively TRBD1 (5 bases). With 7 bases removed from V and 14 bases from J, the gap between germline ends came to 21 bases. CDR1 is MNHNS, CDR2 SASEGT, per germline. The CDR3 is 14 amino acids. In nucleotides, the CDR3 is TGTGCCAGCACCCTAAATACGGGGGACCTTGCCCTCCACTTT. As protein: CASTLNTGDLALHF.

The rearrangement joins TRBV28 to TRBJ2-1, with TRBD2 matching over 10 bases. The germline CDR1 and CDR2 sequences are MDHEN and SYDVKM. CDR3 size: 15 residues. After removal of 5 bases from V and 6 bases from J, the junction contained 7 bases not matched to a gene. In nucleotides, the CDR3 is TGTGCCAGCAGTCGACTAGCGGGTACCTTCAATGAGCAGTTCTTC. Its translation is CASSRLAGTFNEQFF.

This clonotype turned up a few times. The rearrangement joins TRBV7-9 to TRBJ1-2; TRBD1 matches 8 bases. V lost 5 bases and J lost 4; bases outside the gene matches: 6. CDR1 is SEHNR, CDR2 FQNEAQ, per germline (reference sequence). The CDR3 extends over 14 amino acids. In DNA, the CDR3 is TGTGCCAGCAGCGACAGGGGTAACGGCTATGGCTACACCTTC. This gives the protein CASSDRGNGYGYTF.

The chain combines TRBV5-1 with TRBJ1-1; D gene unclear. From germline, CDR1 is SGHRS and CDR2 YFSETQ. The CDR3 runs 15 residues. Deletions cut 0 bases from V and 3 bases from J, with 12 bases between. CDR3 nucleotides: TGCGCCAGCAGCTTGGGTCCCGGCAGAGACACTGAAGCTTTCTTT. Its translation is CASSLGPGRDTEAFF.

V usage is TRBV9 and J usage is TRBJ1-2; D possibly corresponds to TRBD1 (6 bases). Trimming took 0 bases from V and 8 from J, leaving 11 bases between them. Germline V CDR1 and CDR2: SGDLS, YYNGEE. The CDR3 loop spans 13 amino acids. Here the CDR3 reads CASSVAEGVGYTF. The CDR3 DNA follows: TGTGCCAGCAGCGTAGCTGAGGGGGTCGGCTACACCTTC.

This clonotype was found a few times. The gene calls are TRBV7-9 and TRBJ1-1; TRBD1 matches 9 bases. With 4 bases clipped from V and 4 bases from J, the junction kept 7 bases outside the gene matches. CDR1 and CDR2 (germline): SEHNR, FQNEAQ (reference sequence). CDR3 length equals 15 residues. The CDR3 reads CASSYRGRMSTEAFF. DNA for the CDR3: TGTGCCAGCAGCTACAGGGGGCGCATGAGCACTGAAGCTTTCTTT.

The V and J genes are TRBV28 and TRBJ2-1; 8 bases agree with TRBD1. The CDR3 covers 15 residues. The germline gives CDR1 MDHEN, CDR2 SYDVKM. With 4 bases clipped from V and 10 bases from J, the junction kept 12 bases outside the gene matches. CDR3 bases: TGTGCCAGCAGTTGGGAAGGACAGGGCTTTACGGAGCAGTTCTTC. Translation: CASSWEGQGFTEQFF.

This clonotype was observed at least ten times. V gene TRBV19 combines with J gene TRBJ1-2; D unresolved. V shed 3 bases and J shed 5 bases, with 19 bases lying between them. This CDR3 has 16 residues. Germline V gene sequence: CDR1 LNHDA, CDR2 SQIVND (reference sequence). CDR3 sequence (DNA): TGTGCCAGTAGTATCCTGTTGGCCTCAGGTTTTTATGGCTACACCTTC. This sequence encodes CASSILLASGFYGYTF.

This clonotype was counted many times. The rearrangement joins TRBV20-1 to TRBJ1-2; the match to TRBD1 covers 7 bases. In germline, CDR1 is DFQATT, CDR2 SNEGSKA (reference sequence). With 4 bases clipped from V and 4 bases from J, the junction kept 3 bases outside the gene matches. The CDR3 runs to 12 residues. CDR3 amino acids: CSATGDSYGYTF. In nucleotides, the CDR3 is TGCAGTGCTACTGGGGACAGCTATGGCTACACCTTC.

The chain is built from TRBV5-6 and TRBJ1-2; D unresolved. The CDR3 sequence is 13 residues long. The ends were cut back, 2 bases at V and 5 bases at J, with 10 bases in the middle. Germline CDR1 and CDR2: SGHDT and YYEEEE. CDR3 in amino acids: CASSLGEDYGYTF. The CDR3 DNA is TGTGCCAGCAGCTTAGGAGAGGATTATGGCTACACCTTC.

CDR3 sequence reads: CSVVGVTGETWLLTNEQFF. In DNA form, the CDR3 reads TGCAGCGTCGTAGGGGTGACAGGGGAAACTTGGCTCCTGACAAATGAGCAGTTCTTC. This chain uses TRBV29-1 with TRBJ2-1; TRBD1 matches at 8 bases. Germline values: CDR1 SQVTM, CDR2 ANQGSEA. The CDR3 length is 19 residues. After removal of 6 bases from V and 7 bases from J, the junction contained 26 bases not matched to a gene.